This TCR beta chain stems from a study of T cell changes during pregnancy in multiple sclerosis. Repertoires were generated with immunoSEQ multiplex PCR, while TCRdb's copy carries only in-frame clones and drops some. In the table there are about 80,000 clones, about 94% of which are singletons. Trimming took off 6 bases at V and 0 bases at J, with 11 bases between the two ends. Germline assignment: CDR1 SQVTM and CDR2 ANQGSEA. CDR3 length equals 13 residues. This specimen consisted of peripheral blood, obtained in the third trimester of pregnancy. The sequence derives from a female donor with multiple sclerosis, enrolled in a pregnancy study. The V gene is TRBV29-1, the J gene TRBJ1-2; D possibly corresponds to TRBD1 (6 bases). CDR3 loop: CSVRQVTNYGYTF. DNA of the CDR3: TGCAGCGTAAGACAGGTTACTAACTATGGCTACACCTTC.